Below are 29 T cell receptor beta chains sequenced from a single sample in a study of blood T cells in healthy people across ages (dated by TCRdb to the mid-2010s). Receptor libraries were prepared by 5' RACE. The sequencer listed for this sample is Illumina HiSeq 2500. The second PCR ran for about 7 to 11 cycles and used a J-beta primer mix along with a sample-barcoded 5' primer. The raw public data were reprocessed by TCRdb itself: fastp quality trimming at Q25, MiXCR clonotype calling, in-frame beta chains only. Entries that share a CDR3 protein sequence are merged under the most common genes and DNA. This sample comprises around 1,100,000 distinct CDR3 sequences, roughly two fifths of them detected only once. Jointly, the top ten make up around 13% of the sample. Specimen: blood. These receptors were taken from a man between 18 and 35 years old in good health.

Notes on this clonotype: A junction end diverges from the germline sequence, so it may reflect a read error. V usage is TRBV5-6 and J usage is TRBJ1-2, with D uncertain. Looked up from germline, CDR1 is SGHDT and CDR2 is YYEEEE. The CDR3 extends over 15 amino acids. CDR3 nucleotide sequence: TGTGCCGGCAGCTCGGCGTCAGGTGGAGGGTATGGCTACACCTTC. Amino acids: CAGSSASGGGYGYTF.

CDR3 bases: TGTGCCAGCAGTTACCTCAGGGGTCCAGGCAATGAGCAGTACTTC. Its translation: CASSYLRGPGNEQYF. This chain links TRBV12-3 or TRBV12-4 with TRBJ2-5, with D perhaps matching TRBD1 (6 bases). V lost 4 bases and J lost 11, with 23 bases in between. The CDR3 runs 15 residues.

The V gene is TRBV5-1, the J gene TRBJ2-5; D call uncertain. The DNA end lines up better with TRBJ2-7; the J call may be wrong. Per the germline V gene, CDR1 is SGHRS and CDR2 is YFSETQ. CDR3 length equals 12 residues. As DNA, the CDR3 is TGCGCCAGCACCTGGGCCTCAGGCGAGCAGTACTTC. This sequence encodes CASTWASGEQYF.

The chain has TRBV4-1 and TRBJ1-1; D gene ambiguous. Germline CDR1 is MGHRA and CDR2 is YSYEKL. V was clipped by 1 base and J by 7 bases, with 13 bases between them. The length of the CDR3 is 14 residues. CDR3 in DNA: TGCGCCAGCAGCCAAGCGGGGAACCAGTATGAAGCTTTCTTT. Its protein product is CASSQAGNQYEAFF.

The V gene is TRBV6-2 or TRBV6-3, the J gene TRBJ1-2; possibly TRBD1 for D (6 bases). The CDR3 has 15 residues. Germline V lookup: CDR1 MNHEY, CDR2 SVGEGT. V was cut by 3 bases and J by 2 bases, with 13 bases left in between. CDR3 in amino acids: CASSYARQANYGYTF. The CDR3 DNA sequence: TGTGCCAGCAGTTATGCTCGACAGGCAAACTATGGCTACACCTTC.

Only a few counts were recorded for this clonotype. V gene TRBV20-1 combines with J gene TRBJ1-1, with 9 bases identical to TRBD1. J lost 1 base, V lost 5 bases, and 5 bases had no gene match. Germline CDR1 is DFQATT and CDR2 is SNEGSKA (reference sequence). CDR3 length: 14 amino acids. The CDR3 sequence: CSAGGGQGNTEAFF. Here the CDR3 DNA reads TGCAGTGCTGGAGGGGGACAGGGGAACACTGAAGCTTTCTTT.

This clonotype showed up just a few times. V gene TRBV12-3 or TRBV12-4 combines with J gene TRBJ2-1, with TRBD1 matching over 7 bases. V gave up 7 bases and J gave up 10 bases; unmatched junction bases: 16. CDR3 length: 15 amino acids. CDR3 sequence: CASTLGQGVYSEQFF. CDR3 sequence (DNA): TGTGCCAGCACCCTAGGGCAGGGGGTCTACAGCGAGCAGTTCTTC.

This chain connects TRBV5-5 to TRBJ2-1; 11 bases align to TRBD1. The CDR3 contains 16 residues. Germline CDR1 reads SGHKS; CDR2 reads YYEKEE (reference sequence). V was pared by 4 bases and J by 3 bases, with 6 bases of the junction left unmatched. The CDR3 coding sequence is TGTGCCAGCAGCCCCGGACAGGGGGCGATCTACAATGAGCAGTTCTTC. It yields the protein CASSPGQGAIYNEQFF.

This clonotype occurred a few times. The chain uses TRBV30 and TRBJ1-4, with a possible D match to TRBD1 (6 bases). Germline V CDR1 and CDR2: GTSNPN, SVGIG (reference sequence). This CDR3 spans 19 amino acids. V lost 2 bases and J lost 4, with 26 bases in between. As DNA, the CDR3 is TGTGCCTGGAGTCCATCTCGAACAGGGACCGCCGCCCTTAATGAAAAACTGTTTTTT. Amino acids: CAWSPSRTGTAALNEKLFF.

The genes are TRBV11-1 and TRBJ2-4, with TRBD1 matching 8 bases. CDR1 SGHAT and CDR2 FQDESV come from the germline V gene (reference sequence). The CDR3 length is 14 residues. V shed 5 bases and J 7 bases; nucleotides not matched to a gene: 7. The CDR3 bases are TGTGCCAGCAGCCTCGGGACAGGAGAGAACATTCAGTACTTC. It yields the protein CASSLGTGENIQYF. Based on the CDR3 plus reference TRBV11-1 and TRBJ2-4, the full variable domain is EAEVAQSPRYKITEKSQAVAFWCDPISGHATLYWYRQILGQGPELLVQFQDESVVDDSQLPKDRFSAERLKGVDSTLKIQPAELGDSAMYLCASSLGTGENIQYFGAGTRLSVL.

This clonotype appeared a single time. J is TRBJ1-5 and V is TRBV28; tentative D call: TRBD1 (6 bases). Trimming removed 9 bases from V and 4 bases from J, with 16 bases in between. Germline-derived CDR1 and CDR2 are MDHEN and SYDVKM. The length of the CDR3 is 14 residues. The CDR3 sequence is CASKTQGTNQPQHF. The CDR3 bases are TGTGCCAGTAAGACACAGGGAACGAATCAGCCCCAGCATTTT. The full variable domain, with the rest looked up from reference TRBV28 and TRBJ1-5, is DVKVTQSSRYLVKRTGEKVFLECVQDMDHENMFWYRQDPGLGLRLIYFSYDVKMKEKGDIPEGYSVSREKKERFSLILESASTNQTSMYLCASKTQGTNQPQHFGDGTRLSIL.

The table lists this clonotype with a count of one. The genes are TRBV4-3 and TRBJ1-1; D call uncertain. This CDR3 spans 14 amino acids. V shed 3 bases and J shed 4 bases, with 12 bases lying between them. Germline values: CDR1 LGHNA, CDR2 YSLEER. The CDR3 nucleotides are TGCGCCAGCAGCCATGGCAGCCTAGGCACTGAAGCTTTCTTT. This gives the protein CASSHGSLGTEAFF.

This chain uses TRBV20-1 with TRBJ1-6; D might be TRBD1 (6 bases). Germline CDR1 and CDR2: DFQATT and SNEGSKA (reference sequence). Trimming took off 2 bases at V and 6 bases at J, with 14 bases between the two ends. There are 15 residues in the CDR3. The CDR3 nucleotides are TGCAGTGCTAGACAAAGTTGGGGGCTTAATTCACCCCTCCACTTT. It specifies CSARQSWGLNSPLHF.

The chain carries TRBV2 and TRBJ2-2; weak D call: TRBD1 (6 bases). Germline V gives CDR1 SNHLY, CDR2 FYNNEI. V lost 3 bases and J lost 1, with 12 bases in between. The CDR3 loop spans 16 amino acids. The CDR3 nucleotides are TGTGCCAGCAGTGATAGGCAGGGGCGGAACACCGGGGAGCTGTTTTTT. It yields the protein CASSDRQGRNTGELFF.

Concerning this clonotype itself: This may come from a read error, since a much larger clone is one base off. The J gene is TRBJ1-5, the V gene TRBV20-1; no clear D gene. Germline CDR1 reads DFQATT; CDR2 reads SNEGSKA (reference sequence). The CDR3 extends over 13 amino acids. Trimming cost V 7 bases and J 2 bases, with 12 bases left between them. CDR3: CSGEGLGNQPQHF. DNA for the CDR3: TGCAGTGGTGAGGGCTTAGGCAATCAGCCCCAGCATTTT.

CDR3 region: CATNRGTAPYNEQFF. The CDR3 DNA is TGTGCCACCAACAGGGGAACGGCTCCATACAATGAGCAGTTCTTC. The V and J genes are TRBV9 and TRBJ2-1, with 7 nucleotides matching TRBD1. Germline V gene data show CDR1 as SGDLS and CDR2 as YYNGEE. This CDR3 comprises 15 residues. Trimming removed 9 bases from V and 4 bases from J; junction bases left unmatched: 13.

The J gene is TRBJ1-2, the V gene TRBV7-2; TRBD1 might be the D (5 bases). This CDR3 contains 14 residues. Trimming removed 1 base from V and 8 bases from J, with 14 bases in between. The germline V gene encodes CDR1 SGHTA and CDR2 FQGNSA. The CDR3 bases are TGTGCCAGCAGCTTAGAACCGGGGGACTGGGGCTACACCTTC. Encoded protein: CASSLEPGDWGYTF.

This clonotype was seen a handful of times. The CDR3 bases are TGCGCCAGCAGCCCGTGGTACCTCGGTGGGGGGACGGGAACTGAAGCTTTCTTT. It encodes CASSPWYLGGGTGTEAFF. The rearrangement joins TRBV4-3 to TRBJ1-1; TRBD1 is a possible D gene (5 bases). The CDR3 has 18 amino acids. Germline values: CDR1 LGHNA, CDR2 YSLEER. The ends were cut back, 4 bases at V and 5 bases at J, with 26 bases in the middle.

On this clonotype: A clone one base away is much larger, so this may be a read error. The chain employs TRBV5-1 and TRBJ1-1; TRBD1 matches 9 bases. From germline, CDR1 is SGHRS and CDR2 YFSETQ. Trimming cost V 6 bases and J 6 bases; bases outside gene matches: 6. The CDR3 loop spans 13 amino acids. The chain's CDR3 is CASILGQGSEAFF. In DNA form, the CDR3 reads TGCGCCAGCATCTTAGGACAGGGGTCTGAAGCTTTCTTT.

The chain has TRBV5-6 and TRBJ2-7; 7 bases match TRBD1. Germline values: CDR1 SGHDT, CDR2 YYEEEE. V was clipped by 2 bases and J by 4 bases; unmatched bases: 9. The CDR3 totals 15 residues. CDR3 in DNA: TGTGCCAGCAGCTTCAGGGCAGGGGGACAGTACGAGCAGTACTTC. Its protein product is CASSFRAGGQYEQYF.

This clonotype was found a few times. The rearrangement uses TRBV12-5 and TRBJ2-7; 8 bases map to TRBD1. Germline V lookup: CDR1 LGHNT, CDR2 FRNRAP. V shed 5 bases and J 2 bases; nucleotides not matched to a gene: 5. This CDR3 region has 14 residues. CDR3 nucleotide sequence: TGTGCTAGTGGTCCCGGGACAGGCGCCTACGAGCAGTACTTC. Protein sequence: CASGPGTGAYEQYF.

This clonotype was recorded many times. CDR3 amino acids: CASSLEGRDEQFF. The CDR3 nucleotides read TGCGCCAGCAGCCTAGAGGGTCGGGATGAGCAGTTCTTC. The gene calls are TRBV5-1 and TRBJ2-1, with D possibly being TRBD2 (5 bases). CDR1 is SGHRS, CDR2 YFSETQ, per germline. Trimming stripped 4 bases from V and 8 bases from J, with 13 bases between. There are 13 residues in the CDR3. Complete variable domain (other parts from reference TRBV5-1 and TRBJ2-1): KAGVTQTPRYLIKTRGQQVTLSCSPISGHRSVSWYQQTPGQGLQFLFEYFSETQRNKGNFPGRFSGRQFSNSRSEMNVSTLELGDSALYLCASSLEGRDEQFFGPGTRLTVL.

V gene TRBV5-1 combines with J gene TRBJ2-3; TRBD2 matches at 7 bases. The CDR3 sequence is 15 residues long. Trimming at V came to 0 bases and at J to 8 bases, leaving 9 bases not matched to a gene. Per germline, CDR1 SGHRS and CDR2 YFSETQ. CDR3 DNA sequence: TGCGCCAGCAGCTTGGATGGAAGCGGGGTGGTTACGCAGTATTTT. It translates to CASSLDGSGVVTQYF.

This clonotype has more than one count but fewer than ten. CDR3 sequence reads: CSAPPATGYNEQFF. CDR3 DNA sequence: TGCAGTGCTCCCCCCGCGACGGGTTACAATGAGCAGTTCTTC. The chain recombines TRBV20-1 with TRBJ2-1; no clear D. Germline values: CDR1 DFQATT, CDR2 SNEGSKA (reference sequence). V shed 5 bases and J shed 4 bases, with 15 bases lying between them. This CDR3 has 14 residues.

This clonotype was picked up a small number of times. This CDR3 is CASSFRFDGGELFF. In DNA, the CDR3 is TGTGCCAGCAGCTTTCGGTTCGACGGCGGGGAGCTGTTTTTT. The chain couples TRBV7-6 to TRBJ2-2; D is uncertain. V was trimmed by 3 bases and J by 7 bases, leaving 12 bases between them. CDR1 and CDR2 from the germline V gene are SGHVS and FNYEAQ. The CDR3 has 14 amino acids.

CDR3 sequence (DNA): TGCAGTGCTAGAGATACCGGACCGTCTGGGACCCAGTACTTC. Encoded protein: CSARDTGPSGTQYF. The chain carries TRBV20-1 and TRBJ2-5; no clear D gene. Germline CDR1 reads DFQATT; CDR2 reads SNEGSKA (reference sequence). This CDR3 is 14 amino acids long. V shed 0 bases and J shed 7 bases, with 15 bases lying between them.

The table lists this clonotype with a few counts. The rearrangement joins TRBV7-9 to TRBJ2-7; D not certain. V was cut by 10 bases and J by 4 bases, with 17 bases left in between. CDR3 length: 13 residues. Germline loops: CDR1 SEHNR, CDR2 FQNEAQ (reference sequence). The CDR3 protein is CATRRKDEYEQYF. The CDR3 nucleotides are TGTGCCACTAGGAGAAAAGACGAATACGAGCAGTACTTC. The variable domain in full, completed from reference TRBV7-9 and TRBJ2-7, reads DTGVSQNPRHKITKRGQNVTFRCDPISEHNRLYWYRQTLGQGPEFLTYFQNEAQLEKSRLLSDRFSAERPKGSFSTLEIQRTEQGDSAMYLCATRRKDEYEQYFGPGTRLTVT.

The chain has TRBV6-5 and TRBJ1-1; D remains ambiguous. Trimming took 1 base from V and 1 from J, leaving 13 bases between them. Germline V gene sequence: CDR1 MNHEY, CDR2 SVGAGI. CDR3 length: 16 residues. The CDR3 loop is CASSYYQAVRNTEAFF. In DNA form, the CDR3 reads TGTGCCAGCAGTTACTACCAGGCGGTCCGGAACACTGAAGCTTTCTTT.

This clonotype appeared many times. As DNA, the CDR3 is TGCAGCGTTGAAGGGGGGAGAGGCTATGGCTACACCTTC. Translation: CSVEGGRGYGYTF. V usage is TRBV29-1 and J usage is TRBJ1-2; maybe TRBD1 (5 bases). This CDR3 spans 13 amino acids. In germline, CDR1 is SQVTM, CDR2 ANQGSEA. Trimming removed 1 base at V and 4 bases at J, with 10 bases between.